The 27 T cell receptor beta chains in this list originate from one sample, sequenced in a study of T cell changes during pregnancy in multiple sclerosis. Profiling relied on immunoSEQ multiplex PCR, and the TCRdb table lists in-frame clones only, not all of them. The repertoire holds about 77,000 clones, with roughly 91% as singletons. Here the sequenced sample was peripheral blood, taken after pregnancy. The receptors derive from a female donor in good health, enrolled as a control in a pregnancy study.

The gene calls are TRBV7-9 and TRBJ1-2, with D hard to call. The CDR3 spans 14 residues. The V gene's germline CDR1 is SEHNR and CDR2 FQNEAQ (reference sequence). V lost 5 bases and J lost 8, with 18 bases in between. CDR3 loop: CASSLEAGLRGYTF. In nucleotides, the CDR3 is TGTGCCAGCAGCCTGGAGGCCGGTCTACGGGGCTACACCTTC.

About this clone itself: Other DNA sequences in the sample encode the same CDR3. This chain links TRBV9 with TRBJ2-5; 9 positions agree with TRBD2. CDR1 and CDR2 (germline): SGDLS, YYNGEE. The CDR3 extends over 15 amino acids. V trimming: 0 bases; J trimming: 5 bases; junction bases outside the gene matches: 5. CDR3: CASSVGAGGRETQYF. CDR3 nucleotides: TGTGCCAGCAGCGTAGGCGCGGGGGGGCGGGAGACCCAGTACTTC.

V usage is TRBV2 and J usage is TRBJ1-1; D unresolved. Per germline, CDR1 SNHLY and CDR2 FYNNEI. V lost 5 bases and J lost 2, with 15 bases in between. The CDR3 covers 15 residues. The CDR3 coding sequence is TGTGCCAGCAGTTTTTCCGCGGCGCCTAACACTGAAGCTTTCTTT. Encoded protein: CASSFSAAPNTEAFF. Combining the CDR3 with reference TRBV2 and TRBJ1-1 gives the whole variable domain EPEVTQTPSHQVTQMGQEVILRCVPISNHLYFYWYRQILGQKVEFLVSFYNNEISEKSEIFDDQFSVERPDGSNFTLKIRSTKLEDSAMYFCASSFSAAPNTEAFFGQGTRLTVV.

This clone was detected once. This rearrangement joins TRBV7-3 to TRBJ2-5; 7 positions match TRBD2. CDR1 and CDR2 from the germline V gene are SGHTA and FQGTGA. Losses at the gene ends were 5 bases for V and 1 base for J; bases not matched to a gene: 7. This CDR3 has 15 amino acids. The chain's CDR3 is CASSLFGGSQETQYF. CDR3 DNA: TGTGCCAGCAGCCTCTTCGGGGGGAGCCAAGAGACCCAGTACTTC.

To note about this clone: Its ends do not fully match the called genes, so a read error is possible. The chain joins TRBV30 to TRBJ2-1, with TRBD2 identical over 7 bases. Germline V CDR1 and CDR2: GTSNPN, SVGIG (reference sequence). The CDR3 contains 13 residues. The CDR3 nucleotides read TGTGCCTGGAGTGTAAGTTTCCTAGCGGATACGATCTTC. It codes for CAWSVSFLADTIF. The variable domain in full, completed from reference TRBV30 and TRBJ2-1, reads SQTIHQWPATLVQPVGSPLSLECTVEGTSNPNLYWYRQAAGRGLQLLFYSVGIGQISSEVPQNLSASRPQDRQFILSSKKLLLSDSGFYLCAWSVSFLADTIFGPGTRLTVL.

The chain uses TRBV18 and TRBJ2-7, with 7 bases lining up with TRBD1. The germline gives CDR1 KGHSH, CDR2 LQKENI. The CDR3 totals 13 residues. The V gene end was trimmed by 3 bases and the J gene end by 12 bases; junction bases not matched to a gene: 11. CDR3 protein: CASSPNRDSLPYF. CDR3 DNA: TGTGCCAGCTCACCGAACCGGGACAGCCTCCCGTACTTC.

This clone was seen a single time. The V and J genes are TRBV28 and TRBJ2-1; D gene ambiguous. Germline loops: CDR1 MDHEN, CDR2 SYDVKM. The CDR3 consists of 11 residues. Trimming cost V 1 base and J 10 bases, with 5 bases left between them. CDR3 sequence (DNA): TGTGCCAGCAGTTTATCCCTAGAGCAGTTCTTC. This codes for CASSLSLEQFF.

The genes are TRBV2 and TRBJ2-7, with D unclear. The CDR3 has 14 residues. Germline values: CDR1 SNHLY, CDR2 FYNNEI. V lost 3 bases and J lost 6, with 15 bases in between. For the CDR3, the DNA is TGTGCCAGCAGTGACTTGGGCCCACTGGGCGAGCAGTACTTC. This encodes CASSDLGPLGEQYF.

This chain joins TRBV29-1 and TRBJ1-1; 7 bases align to TRBD1. With 7 bases clipped from V and 3 bases from J, the junction kept 8 bases outside the gene matches. The CDR3 is 13 residues long. CDR1 and CDR2 (germline): SQVTM, ANQGSEA. This chain's CDR3 is CSGTGPSDTEAFF. DNA for the CDR3: TGCAGCGGGACAGGTCCATCGGACACTGAAGCTTTCTTT.

This clone was found once. The rearrangement links TRBV5-1 to TRBJ1-3, with TRBD1 as a possible D gene (6 bases). Trimming took off 2 bases at V and 0 bases at J, with 18 bases between the two ends. The CDR3 is 18 amino acids. Per the germline V gene, CDR1 is SGHRS and CDR2 is YFSETQ. CDR3 in amino acids: CASSFSGQRIPSGNTIYF. DNA for the CDR3: TGCGCCAGCAGCTTCTCCGGACAGAGGATCCCCTCTGGAAACACCATATATTTT.

In DNA, the CDR3 is TGTGCCAGCAGCTTAGATCGGGAGCCTGGGGATCAGCCCCAGCATTTT. This codes for CASSLDREPGDQPQHF. The chain joins TRBV11-3 to TRBJ1-5; no firm D call. There are 16 residues in the CDR3. V was pared by 0 bases and J by 5 bases, with 14 bases between. CDR1 and CDR2 from the germline V gene are SGHNT and YENEEA.

The CDR3 loop reads CASSQSLAGGKQYF. Written as DNA, the CDR3 is TGTGCCAGCAGCCAATCCCTAGCGGGGGGCAAGCAGTACTTC. The chain has TRBV14 and TRBJ2-7; TRBD2 matches at 11 bases. Germline CDR1 is SGHDN and CDR2 is FVKESK. This CDR3 is 14 amino acids long. The junction had 5 bases not matched to a gene; V was cut back by 2 bases and J by 8 bases.

The gene calls are TRBV29-1 and TRBJ2-2, with D unresolved. Germline V gene lookup returns CDR1 SQVTM and CDR2 ANQGSEA. This CDR3 has 14 residues. Deletions cut 7 bases from V and 0 bases from J, with 12 bases between. The CDR3 DNA sequence: TGCAGCGCCGGTGGGCAGACGAACACCGGGGAGCTGTTTTTT. Translation gives CSAGGQTNTGELFF.

V is TRBV7-9 and J is TRBJ2-7; D perhaps matches TRBD2 (6 bases). The V gene's germline CDR1 is SEHNR and CDR2 FQNEAQ (reference sequence). Trimming stripped 5 bases from V and 2 bases from J, with 16 bases between. CDR3 length: 15 amino acids. CDR3 bases: TGTGCCAGCAGCCAAACGCGGGGTGGGGCCTACGAGCAGTACTTC. Amino acids: CASSQTRGGAYEQYF.

In DNA form, the CDR3 reads TGTGCCAGCAGCCAAGCGGATGGGGGGTACCAAGAGACCCAGTACTTC. Its translation is CASSQADGGYQETQYF. This chain links TRBV4-2 with TRBJ2-5, with D maybe TRBD2 (6 bases). This CDR3 region has 16 residues. Trimming took 1 base from V and 0 from J, leaving 12 bases between them. The germline gives CDR1 LGHNA, CDR2 YNFKEQ.

This clone was picked up one time. The chain has TRBV5-8 and TRBJ2-7; perhaps TRBD1 as D (6 bases). The CDR3 is made up of 14 amino acids. V lost 4 bases and J 3 bases, leaving 14 bases between the germline ends. Germline values: CDR1 SGHTS, CDR2 YDEGEE. CDR3 protein: CASSPQGSNYEQYF. The CDR3 region has the DNA TGTGCCAGCAGCCCTCAGGGGTCTAACTACGAGCAGTACTTC.

This chain joins TRBV18 and TRBJ1-2; 11 nucleotides match TRBD1. V trimming: 4 bases; J trimming: 2 bases; junction bases outside the gene matches: 0. This CDR3 has 14 amino acids. CDR1 and CDR2 (germline): KGHSH, LQKENI. DNA for the CDR3: TGTGCCAGCTCACGGACAGGGGGCAACTATGGCTACACCTTC. Encoded protein: CASSRTGGNYGYTF.

The genes are TRBV27 and TRBJ2-1; perhaps TRBD2 as D (5 bases). This CDR3 region has 14 residues. The V and J ends lost 4 bases and 8 bases respectively, with 15 bases between them. CDR1 MNHEY and CDR2 SMNVEV come from the germline V gene (reference sequence). CDR3 DNA: TGTGCCAGCAGTTCGGTAGTCGGGAAATATGAGCAGTTCTTC. Translation: CASSSVVGKYEQFF.

A note on this clone: Other nucleotide sequences from this sample produce the same CDR3. The rearrangement uses TRBV27 and TRBJ1-2; TRBD1 matches at 9 bases. V lost 4 bases to trimming and J lost 6 bases; unmatched junction nucleotides: 6. Looked up from germline, CDR1 is MNHEY and CDR2 is SMNVEV (reference sequence). The CDR3 totals 14 residues. The CDR3 sequence is CASSSWTGENGYTF. Written as DNA, the CDR3 is TGTGCCAGCAGTTCGTGGACAGGGGAAAATGGCTACACCTTC.

The chain couples TRBV10-1 to TRBJ2-3, with TRBD2 matching over 11 bases. The germline CDR1 and CDR2 sequences are WNHNN and SYGVQD (reference sequence). After removal of 5 bases from V and 2 bases from J, the junction contained 6 bases not matched to a gene. The CDR3 is made up of 16 amino acids. The CDR3 is CASSSTSGVSTDTQYF. Here the CDR3 DNA reads TGCGCCAGCAGTTCGACTAGCGGGGTGTCCACAGATACGCAGTATTTT.

The V gene is TRBV15, the J gene TRBJ2-3; D not resolved. The V gene's germline CDR1 is LNHNV and CDR2 YYDKDF (reference sequence). The CDR3 is 11 amino acids. Trimming removed 8 bases at V and 6 bases at J, with 9 bases between. Written as DNA, the CDR3 is TGTGCCACCCGCGGTACGGATACGCAGTATTTT. Translation gives CATRGTDTQYF.

The chain joins TRBV5-1 to TRBJ2-1; TRBD2 agrees at 9 bases. Germline values: CDR1 SGHRS, CDR2 YFSETQ. Unmatched junction bases numbered 4, after V lost 0 bases and J lost 3 bases. The CDR3 loop spans 16 amino acids. The CDR3 loop is CASSLAAGGLYNEQFF. The CDR3 DNA follows: TGCGCCAGCAGCTTGGCAGCGGGAGGCCTCTACAATGAGCAGTTCTTC.

The chain employs TRBV7-3 and TRBJ1-2, with 7 bases fitting TRBD1. There are 15 residues in the CDR3. The germline V gene encodes CDR1 SGHTA and CDR2 FQGTGA. With V trimmed by 2 bases and J by 2 bases, 5 bases remained unmatched. CDR3 residues: CASSLVAGGNYGYTF. The DNA of the CDR3 is TGTGCCAGCAGCTTAGTTGCAGGGGGGAACTATGGCTACACCTTC.

V and J are TRBV6-5 and TRBJ1-2, with 7 bases that match TRBD1. V was clipped by 6 bases and J by 2 bases; unmatched bases: 9. Germline lookup yields CDR1 MNHEY and CDR2 SVGAGI. This CDR3 has 15 residues. CDR3 protein: CASSRTRDSNYGYTF. The CDR3 DNA reads TGTGCCAGCAGCAGAACCAGGGACAGCAACTATGGCTACACCTTC.

V usage is TRBV5-1 and J usage is TRBJ2-2; 7 positions agree with TRBD1. This CDR3 has 15 amino acids. Germline-derived CDR1 and CDR2 are SGHRS and YFSETQ. J gave up 0 bases and V 4 bases, and 3 bases lay outside the gene matches. The CDR3 region is CASSAGTANTGELFF. CDR3 coding DNA: TGCGCCAGCAGCGCCGGGACAGCGAACACCGGGGAGCTGTTTTTT. Filled out from reference TRBV5-1 and TRBJ2-2, the complete variable domain reads KAGVTQTPRYLIKTRGQQVTLSCSPISGHRSVSWYQQTPGQGLQFLFEYFSETQRNKGNFPGRFSGRQFSNSRSEMNVSTLELGDSALYLCASSAGTANTGELFFGEGSRLTVL.

The chain employs TRBV18 and TRBJ1-5, with 10 nucleotides matching TRBD1. Germline V gene lookup returns CDR1 KGHSH and CDR2 LQKENI. This CDR3 has 15 amino acids. V dropped 3 bases and J dropped 6; count of bases not matched to a gene: 5. CDR3 sequence reads: CASSPGQGTGQPQHF. Written as DNA, the CDR3 is TGTGCCAGCTCACCGGGACAGGGGACGGGTCAGCCCCAGCATTTT.

This chain links TRBV18 with TRBJ2-3; D possibly corresponds to TRBD1 (6 bases). This CDR3 region has 16 residues. Germline V lookup: CDR1 KGHSH, CDR2 LQKENI. Trimming pared 2 bases from V and 1 base from J, leaving 13 bases between. The DNA for the CDR3 is TGTGCCAGCTCACCAAATACAGGGCGCGGCACAGATACGCAGTATTTT. Translation: CASSPNTGRGTDTQYF. The whole variable domain, remainder taken from reference TRBV18 and TRBJ2-3, is NAGVMQNPRHLVRRRGQEARLRCSPMKGHSHVYWYRQLPEEGLKFMVYLQKENIIDESGMPKERFSAEFPKEGPSILRIQQVVRGDSAAYFCASSPNTGRGTDTQYFGPGTRLTVL.